The 31 T cell receptor beta chains in this list originate from one sample, sequenced in a study of a mutant IDH1 vaccine in newly diagnosed glioma. Generated by immunoSEQ multiplex PCR, the TCRdb table keeps only in-frame clones and is missing some. The profile covers under 35,000 clones, with approximately 80% appearing a single time and about 20% taken by the ten largest. This sample's time point: baseline, week 1 (first vaccination visit). Treatment defined: pre-vaccination baseline after standard-of-care therapy. This sample comprised PBMCs, obtained from a glioma patient treated with radiotherapy, temozolomide or both. Receptors were obtained from a man younger than 40 with glioma.

The chain carries TRBV7-2 and TRBJ2-3, with D tentatively TRBD2 (6 bases). The V end lost 0 bases, the J end lost 3 bases, and 7 bases lay between the germline ends. The CDR3 runs 14 residues. Germline lookup yields CDR1 SGHTA and CDR2 FQGNSA. CDR3 loop: CASSLAGGTDTQYF. The CDR3 DNA reads as TGTGCCAGCAGCTTAGCTGGGGGGACAGATACGCAGTATTTT.

The chain employs TRBV5-1 and TRBJ2-2, with D unclear. Trimming shortened V by 0 bases and J by 7 bases, and 7 bases separated the two germline ends. CDR1 is SGHRS and CDR2 is YFSETQ in the germline V gene. The CDR3 extends over 13 amino acids. CDR3 DNA sequence: TGCGCCAGCAGCTTGGACGGTGGCGGGGAGCTGTTTTTT. Translation gives CASSLDGGGELFF.

This clone was detected only once. This chain uses TRBV5-1 with TRBJ1-1, with TRBD1 matching 8 bases. After removal of 0 bases from V and 1 base from J, the junction contained 11 bases not matched to a gene. This CDR3 has 18 amino acids. Looked up from germline, CDR1 is SGHRS and CDR2 is YFSETQ. The CDR3 sequence is CASSLGPTGAAPNTEAFF. The CDR3 nucleotides read TGCGCCAGCAGCTTGGGTCCGACAGGGGCCGCTCCGAACACTGAAGCTTTCTTT. Full variable domain (outside the CDR3, taken from reference TRBV5-1 and TRBJ1-1): KAGVTQTPRYLIKTRGQQVTLSCSPISGHRSVSWYQQTPGQGLQFLFEYFSETQRNKGNFPGRFSGRQFSNSRSEMNVSTLELGDSALYLCASSLGPTGAAPNTEAFFGQGTRLTVV.

The V gene is TRBV13, the J gene TRBJ1-2; D unresolved. Germline V gene data show CDR1 as PRHDT and CDR2 as FYEKMQ (reference sequence). This CDR3 contains 13 residues. Trimming cost V 2 bases and J 5 bases, with 9 bases left between them. CDR3 nucleotides: TGTGCCAGCAGCTTAAGGGTTGGTTATGGCTACACCTTC. This codes for CASSLRVGYGYTF.

The chain combines TRBV30 with TRBJ2-7; 8 bases fit TRBD2. Germline CDR1 and CDR2: GTSNPN and SVGIG (reference sequence). This CDR3 is 15 amino acids long. V was pared by 0 bases and J by 4 bases, with 8 bases of the junction left unmatched. CDR3 in DNA: TGTGCCTGGAGTGTTCCTAGTGCGGGAGGTTACGAGCAGTACTTC. Its protein product is CAWSVPSAGGYEQYF.

This chain joins TRBV10-3 and TRBJ1-5; D call uncertain. V lost 0 bases to trimming and J lost 6 bases, with 15 bases between them. Germline V gene sequence: CDR1 ENHRY, CDR2 SYGVKD. The CDR3 covers 16 residues. CDR3 region: CAISESRAGIGQPQHF. The DNA of the CDR3 is TGTGCCATCAGTGAGTCCCGGGCGGGGATTGGTCAGCCCCAGCATTTT.

The V gene is TRBV2, the J gene TRBJ2-4; a weak D match, TRBD1 (6 bases). The V and J ends lost 4 bases and 0 bases respectively, with 7 bases between them. The CDR3 extends over 14 amino acids. Germline CDR1 is SNHLY and CDR2 is FYNNEI. CDR3 coding DNA: TGTGCCAGCAGTGGAGGGGGAGCCAAAAACATTCAGTACTTC. It is translated as CASSGGGAKNIQYF.

This rearrangement joins TRBV10-3 to TRBJ2-3, with D possibly matching TRBD1 (6 bases). The CDR3 is made up of 12 amino acids. V was pared by 6 bases and J by 5 bases, with 9 bases between. Per the germline V gene, CDR1 is ENHRY and CDR2 is SYGVKD. DNA for the CDR3: TGTGCCATCAGCCCCAGGGGAGATACGCAGTATTTT. Protein product: CAISPRGDTQYF.

This clone occurred once. The CDR3 coding sequence is TGTGCCAGCAGCCCACCCCGGTTGGGACACACTGAAGAGACCCAGTACTTC. Its translation is CASSPPRLGHTEETQYF. The chain has TRBV7-9 and TRBJ2-5, with D possibly TRBD1 on 6 matching bases. CDR3 length equals 17 residues. The V gene's germline CDR1 is SEHNR and CDR2 FQNEAQ (reference sequence). Trimming left V 5 bases short and J 3 bases short, with 22 bases between.

The chain joins TRBV19 to TRBJ1-5, with D maybe TRBD1 (6 bases). V was clipped by 6 bases and J by 4 bases, with 16 bases between them. The CDR3 runs 15 residues. Per germline, CDR1 LNHDA and CDR2 SQIVND (reference sequence). The CDR3 region is CASRAPGTSNQPQHF. The CDR3 DNA reads TGTGCCAGTAGGGCCCCCGGGACAAGTAATCAGCCCCAGCATTTT.

The V call is TRBV2, the J call TRBJ1-1; D not resolved. This CDR3 has 13 amino acids. Germline V gene data show CDR1 as SNHLY and CDR2 as FYNNEI. With 6 bases removed from V and 7 bases from J, the gap between germline ends came to 15 bases. Here the CDR3 reads CASRNDGEGEAFF. The CDR3 bases are TGTGCCAGCAGGAACGACGGGGAGGGTGAAGCTTTCTTT.

This clone came up once. V gene TRBV11-1 combines with J gene TRBJ2-7; D remains unclear. Germline V gene data show CDR1 as SGHAT and CDR2 as FQDESV (reference sequence). This CDR3 region has 13 residues. V gave up 4 bases and J gave up 3 bases, with 10 bases separating them. CDR3 sequence: CASSSGEIYEQYF. The DNA for the CDR3 is TGTGCCAGCAGCTCGGGTGAGATCTACGAGCAGTACTTC.

The sample holds one count of this clone. The rearrangement joins TRBV2 to TRBJ2-5, with a tentative D call TRBD2 (5 bases). Germline-derived CDR1 and CDR2 are SNHLY and FYNNEI. This CDR3 has 14 residues. The V gene lost 6 bases and the J gene lost 0 bases, with 11 bases spanning the gap. The CDR3 loop reads CASRDSVYQETQYF. The CDR3 DNA sequence: TGTGCCAGCAGAGATAGCGTGTACCAAGAGACCCAGTACTTC. Filled out from reference TRBV2 and TRBJ2-5, the complete variable domain reads EPEVTQTPSHQVTQMGQEVILRCVPISNHLYFYWYRQILGQKVEFLVSFYNNEISEKSEIFDDQFSVERPDGSNFTLKIRSTKLEDSAMYFCASRDSVYQETQYFGPGTRLLVL.

The V gene is TRBV30, the J gene TRBJ1-6; 7 nucleotides align to TRBD1. Germline CDR1 reads GTSNPN; CDR2 reads SVGIG (reference sequence). V was pared by 4 bases and J by 2 bases, with 11 bases of the junction left unmatched. This CDR3 has 17 residues. CDR3 nucleotides: TGTGCCTGGAAGGGGGCGAAGCTTATGACCTATAATTCACCCCTCCACTTT. It encodes CAWKGAKLMTYNSPLHF.

This rearrangement joins TRBV6-6 to TRBJ2-1; 11 bases map to TRBD2. The V gene's germline CDR1 is MNHNY and CDR2 SVGAGI (reference sequence). This CDR3 is 16 amino acids long. With V trimmed by 4 bases and J by 0 bases, 2 bases remained unmatched. The CDR3 coding sequence is TGTGCCAGCAGTTCTAGCGGGGGGAGCTCCTACAATGAGCAGTTCTTC. Its protein is CASSSSGGSSYNEQFF.

V gene TRBV2 combines with J gene TRBJ1-5; TRBD1 is a possible D gene (5 bases). The CDR3 is 14 residues long. CDR1 is SNHLY, CDR2 FYNNEI, per germline. The V gene lost 10 bases and the J gene lost 0 bases, with 13 bases spanning the gap. CDR3 region: CATGTEDSNQPQHF. The CDR3 coding sequence is TGTGCCACCGGGACCGAAGATAGCAATCAGCCCCAGCATTTT. The full variable domain, in which reference TRBV2 and TRBJ1-5 provide the parts outside the CDR3, is EPEVTQTPSHQVTQMGQEVILRCVPISNHLYFYWYRQILGQKVEFLVSFYNNEISEKSEIFDDQFSVERPDGSNFTLKIRSTKLEDSAMYFCATGTEDSNQPQHFGDGTRLSIL.

The chain carries TRBV7-2 and TRBJ1-4; TRBD1 agrees at 9 bases. This CDR3 contains 15 residues. After removal of 6 bases from V and 2 bases from J, the junction contained 4 bases not matched to a gene. The germline CDR1 and CDR2 sequences are SGHTA and FQGNSA. The CDR3: CASRITGGTNEKLFF. The CDR3, as DNA: TGTGCCAGCAGAATTACAGGGGGCACTAATGAAAAACTGTTTTTT.

This chain joins TRBV2 and TRBJ1-2, with D possibly matching TRBD1 (5 bases). The CDR3 extends over 14 amino acids. Per the germline V gene, CDR1 is SNHLY and CDR2 is FYNNEI. The V end was cut by 3 bases, the J end by 4 bases, with 12 bases between. The DNA for the CDR3 is TGTGCCAGCAGTGAGCTAAGGGGCTTCTATGGCTACACCTTC. Translated: CASSELRGFYGYTF.

The rearrangement uses TRBV14 and TRBJ2-7, with 7 nucleotides matching TRBD1. This CDR3 contains 16 residues. Germline CDR1 and CDR2: SGHDN and FVKESK. V lost 4 bases to trimming and J lost 2 bases; unmatched junction nucleotides: 11. In nucleotides, the CDR3 is TGTGCCAGCAGCCCACTATACAGGGGAGAGACCTACGAGCAGTACTTC. It yields the protein CASSPLYRGETYEQYF.

The CDR3 nucleotides are TGTGCCATCAGTGAGACGAGGGCCCCTAGGGGATCACCCCTCCACTTT. Protein sequence: CAISETRAPRGSPLHF. This chain links TRBV10-3 with TRBJ1-6; D might be TRBD1 (5 bases). CDR1 and CDR2 (germline): ENHRY, SYGVKD. The CDR3 loop spans 16 amino acids. V was pared by 2 bases and J by 10 bases, with 18 bases between.

The rearrangement links TRBV9 to TRBJ1-1; D might be TRBD1 (6 bases). Deletions cut 0 bases from V and 3 bases from J, with 9 bases between. Germline CDR1 is SGDLS and CDR2 is YYNGEE. The CDR3 runs 14 residues. CDR3 amino acids: CASSVVQGDTEAFF. CDR3 DNA sequence: TGTGCCAGCAGCGTAGTACAGGGAGACACTGAAGCTTTCTTT.

The chain uses TRBV5-1 and TRBJ2-1; no reliable D call. CDR1 and CDR2 (germline): SGHRS, YFSETQ. This CDR3 is built from 14 residues. V was clipped by 0 bases and J by 10 bases, with 14 bases between them. The CDR3 DNA reads TGCGCCAGCAGCTTGGGAGGTTTCGGGCCGGAGCAGTTCTTC. Protein: CASSLGGFGPEQFF.

V is TRBV30 and J is TRBJ2-2; D may be TRBD1 (5 bases). The CDR3 is 14 amino acids. Germline lookup yields CDR1 GTSNPN and CDR2 SVGIG (reference sequence). Trimming left V 0 bases short and J 8 bases short, with 13 bases between. The CDR3 here is CAWSVSRAPGELFF. The CDR3 bases are TGTGCCTGGAGTGTATCCAGGGCCCCTGGGGAGCTGTTTTTT.

CDR3 residues: CASSREAGINNEQFF. The CDR3 DNA sequence: TGTGCCAGCAGCCGAGAGGCAGGGATAAACAATGAGCAGTTCTTC. J is TRBJ2-1 and V is TRBV7-2; TRBD1 is a possible D gene (5 bases). The CDR3 runs 15 residues. Per germline, CDR1 SGHTA and CDR2 FQGNSA. V gave up 5 bases and J gave up 5 bases, with 16 bases separating them.

The V call is TRBV5-4, the J call TRBJ1-1, with D unresolved. The CDR3 is 15 residues long. CDR1 SGHNT and CDR2 YYREEE come from the germline V gene (reference sequence). V shed 4 bases and J shed 4 bases, with 17 bases lying between them. The DNA of the CDR3 is TGTGCCAGCAGCCCGGAACAGAGTTTTGGCACTGAAGCTTTCTTT. Translating gives CASSPEQSFGTEAFF.

The chain has TRBV19 and TRBJ2-7; D is uncertain. V lost 5 bases, J lost 0 bases, and 5 bases lay in between. Germline lookup yields CDR1 LNHDA and CDR2 SQIVND (reference sequence). The CDR3 sequence is 12 residues long. The CDR3 bases are TGTGCCAGTAGTGAGAGCTCCTACGAGCAGTACTTC. Its protein is CASSESSYEQYF.

The CDR3 loop reads CASSGNPIYEQYF. The CDR3, as DNA: TGTGCCAGCAGTGGAAACCCGATCTACGAGCAGTACTTC. The chain combines TRBV6-1 with TRBJ2-7; D unclear. This CDR3 has 13 amino acids. V lost 4 bases and J lost 3, with 10 bases in between. Germline CDR1 reads MNHNS; CDR2 reads SASEGT.

This clone was seen just once. This chain links TRBV29-1 with TRBJ2-1; no reliable D call. Trimming took 1 base from V and 5 from J, leaving 15 bases between them. CDR3 length: 15 amino acids. Germline V gene lookup returns CDR1 SQVTM and CDR2 ANQGSEA. The CDR3 here is CSVEGAEPTNNEQFF. In DNA, the CDR3 is TGCAGCGTTGAAGGGGCCGAGCCCACTAACAATGAGCAGTTCTTC.

The V gene is TRBV6-6, the J gene TRBJ1-3; TRBD1 is a possible D gene (5 bases). This CDR3 has 13 residues. Trimming cost V 7 bases and J 4 bases, with 11 bases left between them. Germline assignment: CDR1 MNHNY and CDR2 SVGAGI (reference sequence). The CDR3 reads CASTPDKGNTIYF. As DNA, the CDR3 is TGTGCCAGCACCCCGGACAAGGGAAACACCATATATTTT.

This chain connects TRBV6-1 to TRBJ1-3; maybe TRBD1 (5 bases). V gave up 4 bases and J gave up 0 bases, with 13 bases separating them. The CDR3 is made up of 16 amino acids. CDR1 and CDR2 (germline): MNHNS, SASEGT. CDR3 in DNA: TGTGCCAGCAGTGCGGGAGGGGCTAGCTCTGGAAACACCATATATTTT. Translating gives CASSAGGASSGNTIYF.

The chain carries TRBV19 and TRBJ1-5; 8 bases line up with TRBD1. V shed 0 bases and J 7 bases; nucleotides not matched to a gene: 8. The CDR3 runs 16 residues. Germline V gene sequence: CDR1 LNHDA, CDR2 SQIVND (reference sequence). The CDR3, as DNA: TGTGCCAGTAGTATAGAAAACGACAGGGGTCGGCAGCCCCAGCATTTT. Protein sequence: CASSIENDRGRQPQHF.